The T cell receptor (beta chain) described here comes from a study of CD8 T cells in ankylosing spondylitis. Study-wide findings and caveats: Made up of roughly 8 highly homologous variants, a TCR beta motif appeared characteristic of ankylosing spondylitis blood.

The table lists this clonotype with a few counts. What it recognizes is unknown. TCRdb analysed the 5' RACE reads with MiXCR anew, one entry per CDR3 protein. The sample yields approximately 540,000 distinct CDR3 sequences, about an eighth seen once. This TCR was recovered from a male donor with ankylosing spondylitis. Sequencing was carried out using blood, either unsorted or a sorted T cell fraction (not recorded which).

CDR3 DNA: TGTGCCACCAGCAGACCCTCCGAGGGGAGGGGCAATCAGCCCCAGCATTTT. Translated, it gives CATSRPSEGRGNQPQHF. V and J are TRBV15 and TRBJ1-5, with TRBD1 as a possible D gene (5 bases). This CDR3 has 17 amino acids. The V gene lost 2 bases and the J gene lost 2 bases, with 16 bases spanning the gap. Germline V CDR1 and CDR2: LNHNV, YYDKDF (reference sequence). Drawing the rest from reference TRBV15 and TRBJ1-5, the complete variable domain is DAMVIQNPRYQVTQFGKPVTLSCSQTLNHNVMYWYQQKSSQAPKLLFHYYDKDFNNEADTPDNFQSRRPNTSFCFLDIRSPGLGDTAMYLCATSRPSEGRGNQPQHFGDGTRLSIL.